The sequence of this T cell receptor beta chain was determined in a study of response to subunit inactivated influenza vaccine. Whole-study results and caveats: Authors suggested each seasonal influenza vaccination recruits few new T cells.

The J segment lost 4 bases and the V segment lost 6 bases, leaving 9 bases of the junction unmatched. CDR3 length: 15 amino acids. Germline-derived CDR1 and CDR2 are MNHNS and SASEGT. This clonotype was counted between two and nine times. Antigen specificity is unknown. Each CDR3 protein gets one entry after TCRdb re-called the RT-PCR reads with MiXCR. This table has about 830,000 distinct CDR3 sequences, around 20% appearing once. Sequenced material: PBMCs from blood, taken 5 to 6 days after vaccination. The gene calls are TRBV6-1 and TRBJ2-1, with TRBD1 matching 7 bases. The sequence derives from a man in his forties or fifties who received an inactivated influenza vaccine. CDR3 amino acids: CASSLDRAPYNEQFF. The CDR3 DNA sequence: TGTGCCAGCAGCCTCGACAGGGCGCCATACAATGAGCAGTTCTTC.